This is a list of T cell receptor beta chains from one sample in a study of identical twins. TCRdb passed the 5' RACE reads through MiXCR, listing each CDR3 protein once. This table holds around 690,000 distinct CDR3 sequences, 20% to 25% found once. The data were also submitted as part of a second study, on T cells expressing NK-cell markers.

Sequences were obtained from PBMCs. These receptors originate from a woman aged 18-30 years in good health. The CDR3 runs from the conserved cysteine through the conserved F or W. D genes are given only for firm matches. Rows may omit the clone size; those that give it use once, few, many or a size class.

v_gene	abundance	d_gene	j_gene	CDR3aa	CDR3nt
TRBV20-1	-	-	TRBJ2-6	CSARDSPHSGANVLTF	TGCAGTGCTAGAGATTCGCCCCACTCTGGGGCCAACGTCCTGACTTTC
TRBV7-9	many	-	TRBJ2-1	CASSLLRSEGQFF	TGTGCCAGCAGCCTTCTTCGGAGCGAGGGGCAGTTCTTC
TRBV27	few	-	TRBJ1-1	CASSPGHLNTEAFF	TGTGCCAGCAGCCCGGGACACTTGAACACTGAAGCTTTCTTT
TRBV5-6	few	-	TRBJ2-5	CASSFPQGQETQYF	TGTGCCAGCAGCTTCCCACAGGGCCAAGAGACCCAGTACTTC
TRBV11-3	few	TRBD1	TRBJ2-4	CASSLRQGAAKNIQYF	TGTGCCAGCAGCTTAAGACAGGGGGCCGCCAAAAACATTCAGTACTTC
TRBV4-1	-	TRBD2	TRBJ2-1	CASSRGVAGGDEQFF	TGCGCCAGCAGCCGGGGCGTAGCGGGGGGGGATGAGCAGTTCTTC
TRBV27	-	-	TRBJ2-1	CASSPRPGATYNEQFF	TGTGCCAGCAGCCCTCGGCCGGGGGCCACCTACAATGAGCAGTTCTTC
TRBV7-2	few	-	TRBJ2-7	CASSPLWGEQYF	TGTGCCAGCAGCCCGCTCTGGGGCGAGCAGTACTTC
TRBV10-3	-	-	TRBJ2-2	CASSNGPNTGELFF	TGTGCCAGCAGCAACGGACCTAACACCGGGGAGCTGTTTTTT
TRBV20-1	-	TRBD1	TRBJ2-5	CSARVQGEETQYF	TGCAGTGCTAGAGTGCAGGGGGAGGAGACCCAGTACTTC
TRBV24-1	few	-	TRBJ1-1	CATSKENEAFF	TGTGCCACCAGCAAGGAGAATGAAGCTTTCTTT
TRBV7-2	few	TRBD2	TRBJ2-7	CASSGTTPYEQYF	TGTGCCAGCTCCGGGACTACACCCTACGAGCAGTACTTC
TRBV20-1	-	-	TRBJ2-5	CSARLEGRETQYF	TGCAGTGCTAGACTAGAGGGGAGAGAGACCCAGTACTTC
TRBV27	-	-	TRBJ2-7	CASRDYSYEQYF	TGTGCCAGCAGGGACTACAGCTACGAGCAGTACTTC
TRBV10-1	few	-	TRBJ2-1	CASSAHKVGNEQFF	TGCGCCAGCAGTGCCCACAAGGTGGGGAATGAGCAGTTCTTC
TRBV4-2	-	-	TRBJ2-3	CASSYPSTSDTQYF	TGTGCCAGCAGCTATCCCTCGACTTCAGATACGCAGTATTTT
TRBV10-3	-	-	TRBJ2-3	CAISESTPGDTDTQYF	TGTGCCATCAGTGAGTCGACCCCAGGGGACACAGATACGCAGTATTTT
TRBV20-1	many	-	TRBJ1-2	CSAREGGYGYTF	TGCAGTGCTAGAGAAGGGGGCTATGGCTACACCTTC
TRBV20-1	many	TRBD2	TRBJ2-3	CSASLLAGTQYF	TGCAGTGCTAGTCTCCTAGCGGGTACGCAGTATTTT
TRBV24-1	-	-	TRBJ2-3	CATSDFDDTQYF	TGTGCCACCAGTGATTTTGACGATACGCAGTATTTT
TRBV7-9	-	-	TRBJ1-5	CASSGPNQPQHF	TGTGCCAGCAGTGGCCCAAATCAGCCCCAGCATTTT
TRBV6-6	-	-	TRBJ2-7	CASGRMTYEQYF	TGTGCCTCGGGTAGGATGACTTACGAGCAGTACTTC
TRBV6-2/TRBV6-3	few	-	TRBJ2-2	CASSYPKPSGQGPNTGELFF	TGTGCCAGCAGTTACCCTAAACCTTCGGGGCAGGGACCAAACACCGGGGAGCTGTTTTTT
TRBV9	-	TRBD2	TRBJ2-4	CASSPRTSAKNIQYF	TGTGCCAGCAGCCCCAGGACTAGCGCCAAAAACATTCAGTACTTC
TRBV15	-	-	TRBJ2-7	CATSRDGTYEQYF	TGTGCCACCAGCAGAGATGGGACCTACGAGCAGTACTTC
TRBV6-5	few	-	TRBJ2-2	CASSYSTGLTGELFF	TGTGCCAGCAGTTACTCGACGGGTCTGACCGGGGAGCTGTTTTTT
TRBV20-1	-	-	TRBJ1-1	CSATRTVSGEAFF	TGCAGTGCCACCCGGACAGTTAGCGGTGAAGCTTTCTTT
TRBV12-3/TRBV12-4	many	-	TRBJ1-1	CASSLTGEAFF	TGTGCCAGCAGCCTTACAGGAGAAGCTTTCTTT
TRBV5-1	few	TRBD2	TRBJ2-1	CASVLAGGLSEQFF	TGCGCCAGCGTCTTAGCGGGGGGGCTAAGTGAGCAGTTCTTC
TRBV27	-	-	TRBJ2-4	CASRQSSKNIQYF	TGTGCCAGCAGACAAAGCTCCAAAAACATTCAGTACTTC
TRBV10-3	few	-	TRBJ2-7	CAIRLGRLPYEQYF	TGTGCCATTCGGTTGGGGAGGCTCCCCTACGAGCAGTACTTC
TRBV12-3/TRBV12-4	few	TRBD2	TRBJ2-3	CASSDYGGGTDTQYF	TGTGCCAGCAGTGACTATGGGGGGGGTACAGATACGCAGTATTTT
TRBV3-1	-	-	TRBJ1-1	CASSPSGRMNTEAFF	TGTGCCAGCAGCCCCTCAGGACGGATGAACACTGAAGCTTTCTTT
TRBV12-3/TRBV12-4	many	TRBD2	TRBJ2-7	CASSGTSGRYEQYF	TGTGCCAGCAGCGGGACTAGCGGGAGGTACGAGCAGTACTTC
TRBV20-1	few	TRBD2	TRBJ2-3	CSAVGLAGTSGEQYF	TGCAGTGCTGTTGGTCTAGCGGGGACCTCGGGGGAGCAGTATTTT
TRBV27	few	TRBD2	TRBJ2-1	CASSPLAGGPHEQFF	TGTGCCAGCAGTCCACTAGCGGGGGGGCCTCATGAGCAGTTCTTC
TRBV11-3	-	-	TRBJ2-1	CASSYIGSNNEQFF	TGTGCCAGCAGCTACATCGGAAGTAACAATGAGCAGTTCTTC
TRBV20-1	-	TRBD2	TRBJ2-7	CSALVSGSSYEQYF	TGCAGTGCTCTTGTTAGCGGGAGCTCCTACGAGCAGTACTTC
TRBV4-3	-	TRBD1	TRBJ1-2	CASSATEGAYGYTF	TGCGCCAGCAGCGCCACCGAGGGGGCGTATGGCTACACCTTC
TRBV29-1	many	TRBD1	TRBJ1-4	CSVDIRDRGANEKLFF	TGCAGCGTTGACATCCGGGACAGGGGTGCTAATGAAAAACTGTTTTTT
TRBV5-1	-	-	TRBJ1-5	CASSLRGSSNQPQHF	TGCGCCAGCAGCTTGAGAGGGTCTAGCAATCAGCCCCAGCATTTT
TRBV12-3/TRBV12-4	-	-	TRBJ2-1	CASSSLPGEQFF	TGTGCCAGCAGTTCCCTACCTGGGGAGCAGTTCTTC
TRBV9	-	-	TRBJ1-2	CASSKLERGWGGYTF	TGTGCCAGCAGTAAACTGGAAAGGGGCTGGGGTGGCTACACCTTC
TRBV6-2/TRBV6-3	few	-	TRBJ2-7	CASSYVRGVSYEQYF	TGTGCCAGCAGTTACGTCCGGGGAGTTTCCTACGAGCAGTACTTC
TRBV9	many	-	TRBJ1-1	CASSVAGGNTEAFF	TGTGCCAGCAGCGTAGCGGGGGGGAACACTGAAGCTTTCTTT
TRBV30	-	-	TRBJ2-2	CARSKNTGELFF	TGTGCCCGGAGTAAGAACACCGGGGAGCTGTTTTTT
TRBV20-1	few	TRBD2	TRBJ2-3	CSASLSAGVPYGTDTQYF	TGCAGTGCTAGCCTCTCAGCGGGAGTACCGTATGGCACAGATACGCAGTATTTT
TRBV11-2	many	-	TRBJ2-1	CASSLDGRGKQFF	TGTGCCAGCAGCTTAGATGGTAGGGGCAAGCAGTTCTTC
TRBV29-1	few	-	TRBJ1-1	CSVGREMNTEAFF	TGCAGCGTCGGGAGAGAGATGAACACTGAAGCTTTCTTT
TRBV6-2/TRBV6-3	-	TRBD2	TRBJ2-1	CASSLLAGYSYNEQFF	TGTGCCAGCAGTTTGCTAGCGGGGTACTCCTACAATGAGCAGTTCTTC
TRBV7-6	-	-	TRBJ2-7	CASSSQASTGEQYF	TGTGCCAGCAGTTCACAGGCGAGCACAGGCGAGCAGTACTTC
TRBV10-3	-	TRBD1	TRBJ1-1	CAISDLGQEEAFF	TGTGCCATCAGTGACCTCGGACAGGAAGAAGCTTTCTTT
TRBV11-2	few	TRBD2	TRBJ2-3	CASSAGLAGIDTQYF	TGTGCCAGCAGCGCGGGACTAGCGGGAATAGATACGCAGTATTTT
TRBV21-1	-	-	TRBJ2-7	CASSSSGTKESSYEQYF	TGTGCCAGCAGCAGCTCCGGGACTAAAGAATCTTCCTACGAGCAGTACTTC
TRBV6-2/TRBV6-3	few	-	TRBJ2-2	CASSSALANTGELFF	TGTGCCAGCAGTTCCGCACTTGCGAACACCGGGGAGCTGTTTTTT
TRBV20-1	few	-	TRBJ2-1	CSARHWDEQFF	TGCAGTGCTAGGCACTGGGATGAGCAGTTCTTC
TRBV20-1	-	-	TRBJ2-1	CSASVAGSNEQFF	TGCAGTGCTAGTGTGGCGGGCAGCAATGAGCAGTTCTTC